The source of this TCR beta chain is a study of OX40 agonist ivuxolimab in advanced cancers. Study outcomes and limitations: Compared with others, partial responders at 0.1-3.0 mg/kg displayed clonal expansion among the lowest. Both CD4+ and CD8+ T cell populations in blood had undergone clonal expansion by week 6 at 0.1 to 3.0 mg/kg.

TCRdb's table, derived via immunoSEQ multiplex PCR, lists solely in-frame clones and lacks some. The sample includes tens of thousands of clones, 75% to 90% of them seen just once. As concerns this clone: Its antigen is currently unknown.

V gave up 6 bases and J gave up 4 bases, with 15 bases separating them. The CDR3 covers 15 residues. From germline, CDR1 is WNHNN and CDR2 SYGVQD (reference sequence). People who had autoimmune disease history or systemic immunosuppression were excluded. This receptor was taken from an adult with an advanced solid tumor such as melanoma, head and neck, liver or kidney cancer. The sample here was CD4+ or CD8+ T cells sorted from blood, taken in a trial of the OX40 agonist ivuxolimab. The chain has TRBV10-1 and TRBJ2-2; possibly TRBD2 for D (7 bases). The CDR3 region has the DNA TGCGCCAGCAGCCCCGGGGGGCCGGTCACCGGGGAGCTGTTTTTT. This sequence encodes CASSPGGPVTGELFF.